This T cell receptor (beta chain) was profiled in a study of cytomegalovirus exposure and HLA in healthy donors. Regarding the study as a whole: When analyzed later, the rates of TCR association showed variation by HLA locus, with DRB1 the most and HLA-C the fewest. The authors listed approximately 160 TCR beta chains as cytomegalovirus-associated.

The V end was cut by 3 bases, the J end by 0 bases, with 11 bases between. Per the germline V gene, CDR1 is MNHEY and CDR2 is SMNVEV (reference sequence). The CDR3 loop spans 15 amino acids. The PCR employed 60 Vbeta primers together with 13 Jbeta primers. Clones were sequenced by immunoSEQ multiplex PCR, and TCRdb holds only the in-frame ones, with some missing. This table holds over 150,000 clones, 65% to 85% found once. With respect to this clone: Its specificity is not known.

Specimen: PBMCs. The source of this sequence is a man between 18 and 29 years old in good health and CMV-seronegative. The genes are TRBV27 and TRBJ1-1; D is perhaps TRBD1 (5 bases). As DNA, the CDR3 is TGTGCCAGCAGTTTTAGGGGTTTTCTGAACACTGAAGCTTTCTTT. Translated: CASSFRGFLNTEAFF.